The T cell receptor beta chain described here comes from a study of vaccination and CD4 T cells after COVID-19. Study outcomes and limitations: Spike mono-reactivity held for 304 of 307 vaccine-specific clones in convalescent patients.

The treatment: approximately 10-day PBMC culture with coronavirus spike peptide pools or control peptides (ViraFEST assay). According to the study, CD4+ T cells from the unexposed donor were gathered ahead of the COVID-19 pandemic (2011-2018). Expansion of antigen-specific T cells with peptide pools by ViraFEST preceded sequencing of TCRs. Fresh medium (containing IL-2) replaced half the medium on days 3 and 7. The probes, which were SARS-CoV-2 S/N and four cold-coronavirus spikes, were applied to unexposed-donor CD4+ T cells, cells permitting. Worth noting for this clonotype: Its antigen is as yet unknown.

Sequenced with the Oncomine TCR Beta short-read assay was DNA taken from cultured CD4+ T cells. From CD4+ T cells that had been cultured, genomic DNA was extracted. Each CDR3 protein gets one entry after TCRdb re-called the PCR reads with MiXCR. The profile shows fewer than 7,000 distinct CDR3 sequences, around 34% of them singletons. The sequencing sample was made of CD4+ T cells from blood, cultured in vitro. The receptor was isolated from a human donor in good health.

For the CDR3, the DNA is TGTGCCAGCACCCTCGGAGATGGCTACACCTTC. Its translation is CASTLGDGYTF. The chain is built from TRBV7-2 and TRBJ1-2; D is ambiguous. The CDR3 extends over 11 amino acids. Trimming pared 7 bases from V and 6 bases from J, leaving 9 bases between. Germline CDR1 reads SGHTA; CDR2 reads FQGNSA.